Following are 27 T cell receptor beta chains from one sample sequenced in a study of neoadjuvant nivolumab and ipilimumab in lung cancer. Here immunoSEQ multiplex PCR was the method, and the copy in TCRdb shows in-frame clones only, minus some. The sample includes about 3,800 clones, about nine tenths seen only once; the top ten take 4.6%. Sequenced material: adjacent normal lung tissue, taken after neoadjuvant nivolumab, alone or with ipilimumab, at or shortly before surgery. Receptors originate from an adult with non-small cell lung cancer.

Comment on this clone: Distinct nucleotide sequences in the sample also encode this CDR3. The rearrangement links TRBV27 to TRBJ1-1; D gene ambiguous. V dropped 6 bases and J dropped 0 bases, with 8 bases sitting between them. CDR3 length equals 13 residues. The germline V gene has CDR1 MNHEY and CDR2 SMNVEV (reference sequence). For the CDR3, the DNA is TGTGCCAGCAGGGTAGGAGTGAACACTGAAGCTTTCTTT. Encoded protein: CASRVGVNTEAFF.

This clone was found a few times. The chain has TRBV18 and TRBJ2-1; D unresolved. V was pared by 2 bases and J by 2 bases, with 10 bases between. Germline values: CDR1 KGHSH, CDR2 LQKENI. This CDR3 has 15 residues. The CDR3 bases are TGTGCCAGCTCACCAAGGGTATGGGCCTACAATGAGCAGTTCTTC. Translating it yields CASSPRVWAYNEQFF.

The chain joins TRBV5-1 to TRBJ1-1; TRBD1 aligns across 8 bases. Germline V CDR1 and CDR2: SGHRS, YFSETQ. This CDR3 is 15 amino acids long. The V gene end was trimmed by 3 bases and the J gene end by 7 bases; junction bases not matched to a gene: 11. The CDR3 spells CASSYGQGKVFEAFF. CDR3 DNA sequence: TGCGCCAGCAGCTACGGACAGGGCAAAGTGTTTGAAGCTTTCTTT. The full variable domain, in which reference TRBV5-1 and TRBJ1-1 provide the parts outside the CDR3, is KAGVTQTPRYLIKTRGQQVTLSCSPISGHRSVSWYQQTPGQGLQFLFEYFSETQRNKGNFPGRFSGRQFSNSRSEMNVSTLELGDSALYLCASSYGQGKVFEAFFGQGTRLTVV.

To note about this clone: Relative to the germline gene, one junction end is altered; a read error may explain this. The chain is built from TRBV25-1 and TRBJ2-5; 8 nucleotides align to TRBD2. The CDR3 is made up of 13 amino acids. Germline assignment: CDR1 MGHDK and CDR2 SYGVNS. The CDR3 loop reads CASSEPAGEAQYF. CDR3 sequence (DNA): TGTGCCAGCAGTGAACCAGCGGGAGAGGCCCAGTACTTC. The full variable domain, in which reference TRBV25-1 and TRBJ2-5 provide the parts outside the CDR3, is EADIYQTPRYLVIGTGKKITLECSQTMGHDKMYWYQQDPGMELHLIHYSYGVNSTEKGDLSSESTVSRIRTEHFPLTLESARPSHTSQYLCASSEPAGEAQYFGPGTRLLVL.

V gene TRBV6-5 combines with J gene TRBJ1-4; D is unresolved. V was clipped by 5 bases and J by 0 bases, with 7 bases between them. The CDR3 covers 14 residues. Germline V gene lookup returns CDR1 MNHEY and CDR2 SVGAGI. The CDR3 reads CASSRSSTNEKLFF. The CDR3, as DNA: TGTGCCAGCAGTCGCAGCTCAACTAATGAAAAACTGTTTTTT.

The V and J genes are TRBV4-1 and TRBJ2-3; tentative D call: TRBD2 (5 bases). Trimming pared 6 bases from V and 6 bases from J, leaving 28 bases between. CDR1 is MGHRA and CDR2 is YSYEKL in the germline V gene. This CDR3 is 18 amino acids long. CDR3 amino acids: CASRVRGASLREYDTQYF. The CDR3 DNA reads TGCGCCAGCAGAGTCAGAGGAGCGTCTCTCCGGGAATACGATACGCAGTATTTT.

The CDR3 region is CASSSAQTSTDTQYF. The DNA for the CDR3 is TGTGCCAGCAGTTCGGCGCAGACGAGCACAGATACGCAGTATTTT. The chain uses TRBV28 and TRBJ2-3; D is unresolved. The CDR3 is made up of 15 amino acids. V was trimmed by 4 bases and J by 0 bases, leaving 11 bases between them. Germline V CDR1 and CDR2: MDHEN, SYDVKM.

This rearrangement joins TRBV6-5 to TRBJ2-7, with D tentatively TRBD1 (6 bases). CDR1 MNHEY and CDR2 SVGAGI come from the germline V gene. Trimming shortened V by 0 bases and J by 6 bases, and 12 bases separated the two germline ends. The CDR3 is 14 amino acids. The CDR3 sequence is CASSYSTTGSEQYF. As DNA, the CDR3 is TGTGCCAGCAGTTACTCGACCACAGGGAGCGAGCAGTACTTC.

The chain joins TRBV29-1 to TRBJ2-1; D not resolved. CDR1 and CDR2 (germline): SQVTM, ANQGSEA. CDR3 size: 13 residues. V was clipped by 3 bases and J by 6 bases, with 12 bases between them. The CDR3 loop is CSVEGYRGNEQFF. Here the CDR3 DNA reads TGCAGCGTTGAGGGTTATCGAGGCAATGAGCAGTTCTTC.

V gene TRBV7-3 combines with J gene TRBJ2-1; TRBD1 matches 9 bases. There are 16 residues in the CDR3. The V gene's germline CDR1 is SGHTA and CDR2 FQGTGA. V trimming: 5 bases; J trimming: 7 bases; junction bases outside the gene matches: 12. The CDR3 region is CASSPTPGQGFNEQFF. For the CDR3, the DNA is TGTGCCAGCAGCCCTACCCCGGGACAGGGATTTAATGAGCAGTTCTTC.

This chain uses TRBV11-2 with TRBJ1-4; TRBD1 might be the D (5 bases). In germline, CDR1 is SGHAT, CDR2 FQNNGV. V was shortened by 4 bases and J by 9 bases, with 9 bases between the two germline ends. CDR3 length equals 12 residues. CDR3 region: CASSSSGQKLFF. The CDR3 region has the DNA TGTGCCAGCAGCTCCTCAGGGCAAAAACTGTTTTTT.

The rearrangement links TRBV5-4 to TRBJ2-3; the D gene is possibly TRBD1 (5 bases). V lost 2 bases to trimming and J lost 2 bases, with 9 bases between them. The CDR3 is 14 residues long. Germline lookup yields CDR1 SGHNT and CDR2 YYREEE (reference sequence). The CDR3 DNA follows: TGTGCCAGCAGCTTAGACAGCTACACAGATACGCAGTATTTT. This encodes CASSLDSYTDTQYF.

This chain links TRBV25-1 with TRBJ2-5, with a possible D match to TRBD1 (6 bases). Trimming shortened V by 5 bases and J by 2 bases, and 12 bases separated the two germline ends. The CDR3 sequence is 14 residues long. Germline assignment: CDR1 MGHDK and CDR2 SYGVNS. The CDR3 nucleotides are TGTGCCAGCAGTCCAGGGGATCGGCAAGAGACCCAGTACTTC. Protein: CASSPGDRQETQYF.

J is TRBJ1-1 and V is TRBV10-2; D is undetermined. Trimming shortened V by 5 bases and J by 7 bases, and 11 bases separated the two germline ends. This CDR3 is 12 amino acids long. The germline V gene has CDR1 WSHSY and CDR2 SAAADI. CDR3 sequence (DNA): TGCGCCAGCAGTCAAGGCACGGGTGAAGCTTTCTTT. This translates into CASSQGTGEAFF.

V gene TRBV6-5 combines with J gene TRBJ2-7; 7 nucleotides agree with TRBD1. CDR1 is MNHEY and CDR2 is SVGAGI in the germline V gene. This CDR3 is built from 14 residues. The V gene end was trimmed by 2 bases and the J gene end by 3 bases; junction bases not matched to a gene: 4. CDR3 sequence (DNA): TGTGCCAGCAGTTACATTGACAGGGACTACGAGCAGTACTTC. As protein: CASSYIDRDYEQYF.

This clone has just a few counts. The chain couples TRBV10-3 to TRBJ1-1; 7 bases line up with TRBD1. The CDR3 covers 15 residues. The germline V gene encodes CDR1 ENHRY and CDR2 SYGVKD. The junction had 6 bases not matched to a gene; V was cut back by 2 bases and J by 3 bases. The CDR3 bases are TGTGCCATCAGTGAGGACAGGGTCGTCGACACTGAAGCTTTCTTT. Protein: CAISEDRVVDTEAFF.

This clone has just a few counts. The chain uses TRBV10-2 and TRBJ2-1; 9 bases match TRBD2. CDR1 is WSHSY and CDR2 is SAAADI in the germline V gene. The CDR3 spans 17 residues. V shed 2 bases, J shed 4 bases, and the junction held 9 bases outside the gene matches. CDR3 in amino acids: CASSERFTSGLYNEQFF. As DNA, the CDR3 is TGCGCCAGCAGTGAGCGCTTCACTAGCGGGTTATACAATGAGCAGTTCTTC.

V and J are TRBV5-1 and TRBJ1-1; D gene uncertain. V shed 0 bases and J shed 1 base, with 10 bases lying between them. There are 15 residues in the CDR3. CDR1 is SGHRS and CDR2 is YFSETQ in the germline V gene. The DNA of the CDR3 is TGCGCCAGCAGCTTGGTAGGCTCTGGGAACACTGAAGCTTTCTTT. Amino acid sequence: CASSLVGSGNTEAFF.

The chain recombines TRBV7-2 with TRBJ2-1; D call uncertain. The germline V gene has CDR1 SGHTA and CDR2 FQGNSA. Deletions cut 1 base from V and 2 bases from J, with 6 bases between. The CDR3 sequence is 14 residues long. This chain's CDR3 is CASSLDGTYNEQFF. The CDR3 DNA sequence: TGTGCCAGCAGCTTAGATGGCACCTACAATGAGCAGTTCTTC. The full variable domain, completed using reference TRBV7-2 and TRBJ2-1, is GAGVSQSPSNKVTEKGKDVELRCDPISGHTALYWYRQSLGQGLEFLIYFQGNSAPDKSGLPSDRFSAERTGGSVSTLTIQRTQQEDSAVYLCASSLDGTYNEQFFGPGTRLTVL.

The chain couples TRBV19 to TRBJ1-1; D is possibly TRBD1 (5 bases). CDR1 and CDR2 from the germline V gene are LNHDA and SQIVND (reference sequence). The CDR3 covers 13 residues. Trimming took off 5 bases at V and 0 bases at J, with 7 bases between the two ends. DNA of the CDR3: TGTGCCAGTAGTTGGGGACTGAACACTGAAGCTTTCTTT. Protein sequence: CASSWGLNTEAFF.

V usage is TRBV5-1 and J usage is TRBJ2-2, with D tentatively TRBD1 or TRBD2 (5 bases each). V lost 2 bases to trimming and J lost 1 base, with 9 bases between them. In germline, CDR1 is SGHRS, CDR2 YFSETQ. The CDR3 consists of 15 residues. Written as DNA, the CDR3 is TGCGCCAGCAGCTTTGGGGGTATGAACACCGGGGAGCTGTTTTTT. The encoded protein is CASSFGGMNTGELFF.

V is TRBV19 and J is TRBJ2-5; 10 bases line up with TRBD2. The junction had 9 bases not matched to a gene; V was cut back by 6 bases and J by 2 bases. Looked up from germline, CDR1 is LNHDA and CDR2 is SQIVND (reference sequence). The CDR3 totals 16 residues. The CDR3, as DNA: TGTGCCAGTAGGGGAAATTTAGCGGGAGGACAAGAGACCCAGTACTTC. Protein: CASRGNLAGGQETQYF.

The chain uses TRBV7-8 and TRBJ1-2; D remains ambiguous. The ends were cut back, 0 bases at V and 2 bases at J, with 1 base in the middle. This CDR3 region has 12 residues. Germline V gives CDR1 SGHVS, CDR2 FQNEAQ. The CDR3 loop reads CASSLANYGYTF. CDR3 in DNA: TGTGCCAGCAGCTTAGCGAACTATGGCTACACCTTC.

V usage is TRBV7-2 and J usage is TRBJ2-7; 11 bases fit TRBD2. The CDR3 is made up of 14 amino acids. Germline assignment: CDR1 SGHTA and CDR2 FQGNSA. The ends lost 3 bases at V and 5 bases at J; junction bases unmatched: 3. The CDR3 nucleotides read TGTGCCAGCAGCTTTTCTAGCGGGAGGAACGAGCAGTACTTC. Amino acid sequence: CASSFSSGRNEQYF.

The chain recombines TRBV29-1 with TRBJ1-1; tentatively, D is TRBD1 (6 bases). This CDR3 has 12 residues. The V end lost 0 bases, the J end lost 4 bases, and 6 bases lay between the germline ends. Germline lookup yields CDR1 SQVTM and CDR2 ANQGSEA. In DNA, the CDR3 is TGCAGCGTTGAAGAGGGGGCCACTGAAGCTTTCTTT. This encodes CSVEEGATEAFF.

The chain couples TRBV7-3 to TRBJ2-7, with 11 bases that match TRBD1. V lost 4 bases and J lost 5; bases outside the gene matches: 4. Per germline, CDR1 SGHTA and CDR2 FQGTGA. The CDR3 totals 14 residues. CDR3 residues: CASSSRTGGDEQYF. In nucleotides, the CDR3 is TGTGCCAGCAGCTCCCGGACAGGGGGCGACGAGCAGTACTTC.

The chain carries TRBV5-5 and TRBJ2-5; tentatively, D is TRBD1 (5 bases). Looked up from germline, CDR1 is SGHKS and CDR2 is YYEKEE (reference sequence). CDR3 size: 14 residues. Trimming removed 3 bases at V and 2 bases at J, with 11 bases between. This CDR3 is CASSSLTVQETQYF. CDR3 nucleotide sequence: TGTGCCAGCAGCTCCTTGACAGTACAAGAGACCCAGTACTTC.